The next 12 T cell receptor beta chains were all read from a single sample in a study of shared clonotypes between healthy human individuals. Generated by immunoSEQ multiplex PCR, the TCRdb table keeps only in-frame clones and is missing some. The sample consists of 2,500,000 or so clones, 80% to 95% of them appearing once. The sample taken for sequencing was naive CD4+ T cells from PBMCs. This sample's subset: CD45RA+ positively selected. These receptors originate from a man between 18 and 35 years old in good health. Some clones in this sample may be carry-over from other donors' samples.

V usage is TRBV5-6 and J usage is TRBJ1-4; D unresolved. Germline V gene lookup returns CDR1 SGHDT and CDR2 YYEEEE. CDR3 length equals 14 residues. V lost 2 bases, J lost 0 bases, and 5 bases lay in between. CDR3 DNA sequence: TGTGCCAGCAGCTTCCCGGCAACTAATGAAAAACTGTTTTTT. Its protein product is CASSFPATNEKLFF.

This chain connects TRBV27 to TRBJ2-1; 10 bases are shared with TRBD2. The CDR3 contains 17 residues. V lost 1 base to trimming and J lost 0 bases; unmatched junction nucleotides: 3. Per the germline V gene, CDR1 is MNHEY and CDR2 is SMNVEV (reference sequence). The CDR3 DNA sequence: TGTGCCAGCAGTTTATTTAGCGGGAGGAGCTCCTACAATGAGCAGTTCTTC. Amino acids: CASSLFSGRSSYNEQFF.

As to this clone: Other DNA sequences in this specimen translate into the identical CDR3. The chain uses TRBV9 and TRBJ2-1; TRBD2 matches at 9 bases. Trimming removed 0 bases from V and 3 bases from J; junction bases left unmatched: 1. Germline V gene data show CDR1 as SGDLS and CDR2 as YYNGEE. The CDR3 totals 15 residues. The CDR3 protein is CASSVDSGSYNEQFF. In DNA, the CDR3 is TGTGCCAGCAGCGTAGATAGCGGGAGCTACAATGAGCAGTTCTTC.

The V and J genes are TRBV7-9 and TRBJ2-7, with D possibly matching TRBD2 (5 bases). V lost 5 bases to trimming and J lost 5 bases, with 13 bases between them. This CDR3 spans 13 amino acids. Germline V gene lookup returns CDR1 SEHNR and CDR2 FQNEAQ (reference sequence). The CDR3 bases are TGTGCCAGCAGCCCAACCGGGATGGACGAGCAGTACTTC. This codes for CASSPTGMDEQYF.

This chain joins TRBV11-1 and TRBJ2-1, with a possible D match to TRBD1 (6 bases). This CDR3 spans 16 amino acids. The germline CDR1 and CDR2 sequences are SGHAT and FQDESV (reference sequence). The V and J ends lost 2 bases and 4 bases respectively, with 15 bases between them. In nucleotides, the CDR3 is TGTGCCAGCAGCTTAAGTCTACAGGGAGTATACAATGAGCAGTTCTTC. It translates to CASSLSLQGVYNEQFF.

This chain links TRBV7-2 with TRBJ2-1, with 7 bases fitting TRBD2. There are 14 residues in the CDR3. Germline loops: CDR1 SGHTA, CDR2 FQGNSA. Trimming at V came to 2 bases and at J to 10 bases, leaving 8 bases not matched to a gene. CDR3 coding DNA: TGTGCCAGCAGCTTAATTTCCCTAGCGGACGAGCAGTTCTTC. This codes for CASSLISLADEQFF.

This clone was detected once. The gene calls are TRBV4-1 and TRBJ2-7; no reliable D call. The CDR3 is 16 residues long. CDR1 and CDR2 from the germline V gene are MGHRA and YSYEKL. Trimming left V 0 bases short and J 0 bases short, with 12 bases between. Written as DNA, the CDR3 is TGCGCCAGCAGCCAAGAAGTACCGCCGAGCTCCTACGAGCAGTACTTC. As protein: CASSQEVPPSSYEQYF.

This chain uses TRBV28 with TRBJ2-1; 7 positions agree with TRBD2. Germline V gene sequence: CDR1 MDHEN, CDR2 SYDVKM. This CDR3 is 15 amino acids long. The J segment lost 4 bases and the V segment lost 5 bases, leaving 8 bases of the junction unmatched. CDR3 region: CASSLAGGGYNEQFF. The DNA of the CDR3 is TGTGCCAGCAGTCTGGCGGGCGGGGGATACAATGAGCAGTTCTTC. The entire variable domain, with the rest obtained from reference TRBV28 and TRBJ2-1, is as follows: DVKVTQSSRYLVKRTGEKVFLECVQDMDHENMFWYRQDPGLGLRLIYFSYDVKMKEKGDIPEGYSVSREKKERFSLILESASTNQTSMYLCASSLAGGGYNEQFFGPGTRLTVL.

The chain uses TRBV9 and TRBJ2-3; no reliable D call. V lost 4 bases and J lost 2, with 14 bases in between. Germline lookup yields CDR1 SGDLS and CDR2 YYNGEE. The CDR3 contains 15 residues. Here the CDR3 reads CASSLSSTATDTQYF. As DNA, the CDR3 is TGTGCCAGCAGCCTATCCTCCACTGCCACAGATACGCAGTATTTT.

The CDR3 reads CASSPQSSTDTQYF. The CDR3 DNA is TGTGCCAGCAGCCCACAAAGTAGCACAGATACGCAGTATTTT. The rearrangement joins TRBV11-1 to TRBJ2-3; D call uncertain. CDR3 length: 14 amino acids. V gave up 5 bases and J gave up 0 bases, with 9 bases separating them. Germline CDR1 reads SGHAT; CDR2 reads FQDESV (reference sequence).

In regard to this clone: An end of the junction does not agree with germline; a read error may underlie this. The CDR3: CAGSEFASGTGGSYNEQFF. In DNA form, the CDR3 reads TGCGCCGGCAGTGAGTTTGCCTCCGGGACAGGGGGCTCCTACAATGAGCAGTTCTTC. The chain links TRBV10-2 to TRBJ2-1, with 11 bases that match TRBD1. The CDR3 runs 19 residues. Germline V CDR1 and CDR2: WSHSY, SAAADI.

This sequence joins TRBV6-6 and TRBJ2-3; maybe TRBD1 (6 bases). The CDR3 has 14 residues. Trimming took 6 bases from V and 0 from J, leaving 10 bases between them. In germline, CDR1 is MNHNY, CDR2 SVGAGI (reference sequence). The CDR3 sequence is CASRAQGSTDTQYF. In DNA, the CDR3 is TGTGCCAGCAGGGCACAGGGTAGCACAGATACGCAGTATTTT.